A selection of T cell receptor beta chains follows, all from one sample in a study of blood T cells in healthy people across ages. Each CDR3 protein is one row after TCRdb ran MiXCR on the 5' RACE reads. This table holds roughly 700,000 distinct CDR3 sequences, about 52% found once. The sequencing input was blood. Every receptor here comes from an older woman in good health. The CDR3 runs from the conserved cysteine through the conserved F or W. A D gene is named only where the DNA matches it firmly. Where a row states a size, it is once, few, many or the class of an expanded clone; other rows omit it.

D gene: NA
J gene: TRBJ2-7
clone size: few
V gene: TRBV14
CDR3 protein: CASGRFYEQYF
CDR3 DNA: TGTGCCAGCGGCCGGTTCTACGAGCAGTACTTC

D gene: TRBD1
J gene: TRBJ2-5
clone size: few
V gene: TRBV5-1
CDR3 protein: CASSLEGTGRFETQYF
CDR3 DNA: TGCGCCAGCAGCTTGGAAGGGACAGGGAGGTTCGAGACCCAGTACTTC

D gene: TRBD2
J gene: TRBJ2-1
clone size: NA
V gene: TRBV6-1
CDR3 protein: CASRPTSARGEQFF
CDR3 DNA: TGTGCCAGCAGGCCGACTAGCGCTAGGGGGGAGCAGTTCTTC

D gene: NA
J gene: TRBJ2-5
clone size: many
V gene: TRBV28
CDR3 protein: CASSGGKETQYF
CDR3 DNA: TGTGCCAGTTCAGGGGGGAAAGAGACCCAGTACTTC

D gene: TRBD2
J gene: TRBJ2-7
clone size: NA
V gene: TRBV20-1
CDR3 protein: CSAREDDGTSDYEQYF
CDR3 DNA: TGCAGTGCTAGAGAAGATGATGGGACTAGCGACTACGAGCAGTACTTC

D gene: NA
J gene: TRBJ1-4
clone size: NA
V gene: TRBV29-1
CDR3 protein: CSVASGGRNEKLFF
CDR3 DNA: TGCAGCGTCGCCTCTGGGGGGCGGAACGAAAAACTGTTTTTT

D gene: NA
J gene: TRBJ1-2
clone size: NA
V gene: TRBV12-3/TRBV12-4
CDR3 protein: CASSFGRSGYTF
CDR3 DNA: TGTGCCAGCAGTTTCGGACGGAGCGGCTACACCTTC

D gene: TRBD1
J gene: TRBJ1-6
clone size: NA
V gene: TRBV20-1
CDR3 protein: CSAYRTGKNSPLHF
CDR3 DNA: TGCAGTGCTTATAGGACAGGGAAGAATTCACCCCTCCACTTT

D gene: NA
J gene: TRBJ2-7
clone size: few
V gene: TRBV20-1
CDR3 protein: CSARVLAPNLYEQYF
CDR3 DNA: TGCAGTGCTAGAGTACTAGCTCCGAATCTGTACGAGCAGTACTTC

D gene: NA
J gene: TRBJ2-7
clone size: once
V gene: TRBV10-3
CDR3 protein: CAIRDTDTNSYEQYF
CDR3 DNA: TGTGCCATCAGAGACACCGACACAAACTCCTACGAGCAGTACTTC

D gene: NA
J gene: TRBJ1-1
clone size: NA
V gene: TRBV6-5
CDR3 protein: CASARIPQGGGAEAFF
CDR3 DNA: TGTGCCAGCGCCCGTATCCCCCAGGGTGGGGGGGCTGAAGCTTTCTTT

D gene: TRBD1
J gene: TRBJ1-5
clone size: NA
V gene: TRBV5-1
CDR3 protein: CASSWGDRGNQPQHF
CDR3 DNA: TGCGCCAGCAGCTGGGGGGACAGGGGCAATCAGCCCCAGCATTTT

D gene: NA
J gene: TRBJ1-4
clone size: NA
V gene: TRBV18
CDR3 protein: CASSPRAVGKEKLFF
CDR3 DNA: TGTGCCAGCTCACCACGGGCTGTGGGCAAGGAAAAACTGTTTTTT

D gene: TRBD1
J gene: TRBJ2-3
clone size: many
V gene: TRBV7-3
CDR3 protein: CASSLGGQGDTQYF
CDR3 DNA: TGTGCCAGCAGCTTAGGGGGACAGGGTGATACGCAGTATTTT

D gene: TRBD2
J gene: TRBJ2-1
clone size: NA
V gene: TRBV3-1
CDR3 protein: CASSQDRQRLAGENEQFF
CDR3 DNA: TGTGCCAGCAGCCAAGATAGGCAGAGACTAGCGGGAGAGAATGAGCAGTTCTTC

D gene: NA
J gene: TRBJ1-4
clone size: NA
V gene: TRBV20-1
CDR3 protein: CSARDPDSLARKLFF
CDR3 DNA: TGCAGTGCTAGAGATCCGGACAGTTTGGCCCGAAAACTGTTTTTT

D gene: NA
J gene: TRBJ1-2
clone size: many
V gene: TRBV6-2/TRBV6-3
CDR3 protein: CASSYVGYGYTF
CDR3 DNA: TGTGCCAGCAGTTACGTCGGCTATGGCTACACCTTC

D gene: NA
J gene: TRBJ1-6
clone size: NA
V gene: TRBV20-1
CDR3 protein: CSARDQDGSPLHF
CDR3 DNA: TGCAGTGCTAGAGACCAGGACGGCTCACCCCTCCACTTT

D gene: NA
J gene: TRBJ2-6
clone size: NA
V gene: TRBV20-1
CDR3 protein: CSAPSSGANVLTF
CDR3 DNA: TGCAGTGCTCCAAGCTCTGGGGCCAACGTCCTGACTTTC

D gene: TRBD2
J gene: TRBJ2-2
clone size: NA
V gene: TRBV27
CDR3 protein: CASSLSGRDTGELFF
CDR3 DNA: TGTGCCAGCAGTTTATCCGGGAGGGATACCGGGGAGTTGTTTTTT

D gene: NA
J gene: TRBJ2-7
clone size: few
V gene: TRBV30
CDR3 protein: CAWSLNQPGPGYEQYF
CDR3 DNA: TGTGCCTGGAGCCTGAACCAACCGGGACCCGGATACGAGCAGTACTTC

D gene: NA
J gene: TRBJ2-1
clone size: NA
V gene: TRBV5-1
CDR3 protein: CASSLNRDFYNEQFF
CDR3 DNA: TGCGCCAGCAGCTTAAACCGGGACTTCTACAATGAGCAGTTCTTC

D gene: TRBD2
J gene: TRBJ2-7
clone size: few
V gene: TRBV7-2
CDR3 protein: CASSAHRGLAGIYEQYF
CDR3 DNA: TGTGCCAGCAGCGCTCATAGGGGACTAGCGGGAATTTACGAGCAGTACTTC

D gene: NA
J gene: TRBJ2-7
clone size: NA
V gene: TRBV20-1
CDR3 protein: CSARDFESPLVEQYF
CDR3 DNA: TGCAGTGCTAGAGATTTCGAGAGCCCCTTGGTGGAGCAGTACTTC

D gene: NA
J gene: TRBJ2-7
clone size: NA
V gene: TRBV4-3
CDR3 protein: CASSQEGRALCEQYF
CDR3 DNA: TGCGCCAGCAGCCAAGAGGGCCGGGCCCTCTGCGAGCAGTACTTC

D gene: NA
J gene: TRBJ2-4
clone size: NA
V gene: TRBV5-1
CDR3 protein: CASSLGGSPKNIQYF
CDR3 DNA: TGCGCCAGCAGCTTGGGAGGGAGCCCTAAAAACATTCAGTACTTC

D gene: NA
J gene: TRBJ2-5
clone size: NA
V gene: TRBV24-1
CDR3 protein: CATSDFSGSSQYF
CDR3 DNA: TGTGCCACCAGTGATTTTTCAGGGAGTTCGCAGTACTTC

D gene: NA
J gene: TRBJ2-5
clone size: NA
V gene: TRBV4-3
CDR3 protein: CASSQGLQGRDETQYF
CDR3 DNA: TGCGCCAGCAGCCAAGGTCTTCAGGGACGGGACGAGACCCAGTACTTC

D gene: NA
J gene: TRBJ2-7
clone size: NA
V gene: TRBV30
CDR3 protein: CAWRMSYEQYF
CDR3 DNA: TGTGCCTGGAGAATGTCCTACGAGCAGTACTTC

D gene: TRBD1
J gene: TRBJ2-5
clone size: NA
V gene: TRBV24-1
CDR3 protein: CATSDTGTGLETQYF
CDR3 DNA: TGTGCCACCAGTGATACCGGGACAGGGTTAGAGACCCAGTACTTC

D gene: NA
J gene: TRBJ2-4
clone size: NA
V gene: TRBV4-3
CDR3 protein: CASSQDWFGVKNIQYF
CDR3 DNA: TGCGCCAGCAGCCAAGATTGGTTTGGGGTCAAAAACATTCAGTACTTC

D gene: NA
J gene: TRBJ2-7
clone size: NA
V gene: TRBV10-3
CDR3 protein: CAISDEQGPYEQYF
CDR3 DNA: TGTGCCATCAGTGATGAACAGGGACCCTACGAGCAGTACTTC

D gene: TRBD1
J gene: TRBJ1-5
clone size: NA
V gene: TRBV20-1
CDR3 protein: CSAFEKGQGRYQPQHF
CDR3 DNA: TGCAGTGCTTTCGAGAAGGGACAGGGGAGATATCAGCCCCAGCATTTT

D gene: TRBD1
J gene: TRBJ1-1
clone size: NA
V gene: TRBV15
CDR3 protein: CATGRGGTGDEAFF
CDR3 DNA: TGTGCCACCGGCAGAGGCGGGACAGGGGATGAAGCTTTCTTT

D gene: NA
J gene: TRBJ2-7
clone size: NA
V gene: TRBV20-1
CDR3 protein: CSAVDTTSYEQYF
CDR3 DNA: TGCAGTGCTGTGGACACCACCTCCTACGAGCAGTACTTC

D gene: TRBD2
J gene: TRBJ2-5
clone size: NA
V gene: TRBV14
CDR3 protein: CASSTMLAGPQETQYF
CDR3 DNA: TGTGCCAGCAGTACCATGTTAGCGGGACCGCAAGAGACCCAGTACTTC

D gene: NA
J gene: TRBJ2-6
clone size: NA
V gene: TRBV7-2
CDR3 protein: CASSTQSSGANVLTF
CDR3 DNA: TGTGCCAGCAGCACTCAGAGCTCTGGGGCCAACGTCCTGACTTTC

D gene: TRBD2
J gene: TRBJ2-1
clone size: NA
V gene: TRBV5-1
CDR3 protein: CASGTGLAGGIAEQFF
CDR3 DNA: TGCGCCAGCGGGACGGGACTAGCGGGAGGTATCGCTGAGCAGTTCTTC

D gene: NA
J gene: TRBJ2-1
clone size: NA
V gene: TRBV9
CDR3 protein: CASSKRLVGLGKQFF
CDR3 DNA: TGTGCCAGCAGCAAACGACTAGTAGGCTTGGGTAAGCAGTTCTTC

D gene: NA
J gene: TRBJ1-6
clone size: many
V gene: TRBV7-2
CDR3 protein: CASSSLEYNSPLHF
CDR3 DNA: TGTGCCAGCAGCTCTCTCGAGTATAATTCACCCCTCCACTTT

D gene: NA
J gene: TRBJ1-2
clone size: NA
V gene: TRBV7-2
CDR3 protein: CASSPGRGGYTF
CDR3 DNA: TGTGCCAGCAGCCCGGGTCGGGGCGGCTACACCTTC

D gene: TRBD1
J gene: TRBJ1-2
clone size: NA
V gene: TRBV7-8
CDR3 protein: CASSGRTGRGYTF
CDR3 DNA: TGTGCCAGCAGCGGAAGGACAGGGAGAGGCTACACCTTC

D gene: NA
J gene: TRBJ2-1
clone size: once
V gene: TRBV21-1
CDR3 protein: CASSPPGLAGGPVPNEQFF
CDR3 DNA: TGTGCCAGCAGCCCACCGGGACTAGCGGGAGGGCCGGTTCCCAATGAGCAGTTCTTC

D gene: NA
J gene: TRBJ2-5
clone size: few
V gene: TRBV10-3
CDR3 protein: CAISDGTYQETQYF
CDR3 DNA: TGTGCCATCAGTGATGGGACCTACCAAGAGACCCAGTACTTC

D gene: NA
J gene: TRBJ2-1
clone size: once
V gene: TRBV7-9
CDR3 protein: CASSFHGDEQFF
CDR3 DNA: TGTGCCAGCAGCTTTCACGGCGATGAGCAGTTCTTC

D gene: NA
J gene: TRBJ2-4
clone size: NA
V gene: TRBV2
CDR3 protein: CASQPLLLAKNIQYF
CDR3 DNA: TGTGCCAGCCAACCCCTACTACTAGCCAAAAACATTCAGTACTTC

D gene: NA
J gene: TRBJ2-7
clone size: NA
V gene: TRBV28
CDR3 protein: CASSVSFYEQYF
CDR3 DNA: TGTGCCAGCAGCGTTTCCTTCTACGAGCAGTACTTC

D gene: TRBD1
J gene: TRBJ2-3
clone size: NA
V gene: TRBV7-9
CDR3 protein: CASSTDRESVDTQYF
CDR3 DNA: TGTGCCAGCAGCACCGACAGGGAAAGCGTGGATACGCAGTATTTT

D gene: TRBD1
J gene: TRBJ2-1
clone size: many
V gene: TRBV24-1
CDR3 protein: CATSDPGQGGHEQFF
CDR3 DNA: TGTGCCACCAGTGACCCGGGACAGGGGGGCCATGAGCAGTTCTTC

D gene: TRBD1
J gene: TRBJ2-1
clone size: NA
V gene: TRBV29-1
CDR3 protein: CSVGRDRGYNEQFF
CDR3 DNA: TGCAGCGTTGGCCGGGACAGGGGTTACAATGAGCAGTTCTTC

D gene: TRBD2
J gene: TRBJ2-5
clone size: NA
V gene: TRBV6-6
CDR3 protein: CASLRPGGQETQYF
CDR3 DNA: TGTGCCAGCCTCCGGCCGGGGGGACAAGAGACCCAGTACTTC

D gene: NA
J gene: TRBJ1-2
clone size: NA
V gene: TRBV2
CDR3 protein: CASSETTPGGYTF
CDR3 DNA: TGTGCCAGCAGTGAGACTACCCCGGGGGGCTACACCTTC

D gene: TRBD2
J gene: TRBJ2-3
clone size: NA
V gene: TRBV27
CDR3 protein: CAGSPLAGGPDTQYF
CDR3 DNA: TGTGCCGGCAGTCCACTAGCGGGAGGGCCAGATACGCAGTATTTT

D gene: NA
J gene: TRBJ2-1
clone size: few
V gene: TRBV9
CDR3 protein: CASSVVGYHNEQFF
CDR3 DNA: TGTGCCAGCAGCGTAGTAGGTTACCACAATGAGCAGTTCTTC

D gene: NA
J gene: TRBJ2-1
clone size: NA
V gene: TRBV6-5
CDR3 protein: CASSYTPDNEQFF
CDR3 DNA: TGTGCCAGCAGTTACACTCCTGACAATGAGCAGTTCTTC

D gene: NA
J gene: TRBJ2-1
clone size: few
V gene: TRBV9
CDR3 protein: CASSPRQDAYNEQFF
CDR3 DNA: TGTGCCAGCAGCCCTCGACAGGACGCTTACAATGAGCAGTTCTTC

D gene: NA
J gene: TRBJ1-4
clone size: NA
V gene: TRBV28
CDR3 protein: CASSNGGARLSNEKLFF
CDR3 DNA: TGTGCCAGCAGTAATGGAGGGGCCCGGCTCAGCAATGAAAAACTGTTTTTT